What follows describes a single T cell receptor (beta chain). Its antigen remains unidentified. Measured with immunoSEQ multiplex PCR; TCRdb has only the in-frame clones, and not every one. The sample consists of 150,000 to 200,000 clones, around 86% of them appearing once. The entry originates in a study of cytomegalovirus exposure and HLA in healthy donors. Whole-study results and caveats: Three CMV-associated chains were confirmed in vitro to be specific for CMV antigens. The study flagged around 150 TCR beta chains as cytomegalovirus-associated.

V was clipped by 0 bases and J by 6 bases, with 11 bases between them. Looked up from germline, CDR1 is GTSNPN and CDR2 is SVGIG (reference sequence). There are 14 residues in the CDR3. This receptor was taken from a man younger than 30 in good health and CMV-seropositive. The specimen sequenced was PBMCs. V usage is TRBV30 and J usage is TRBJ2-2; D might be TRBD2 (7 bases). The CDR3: CAWSVWGGPGELFF. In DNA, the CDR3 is TGTGCCTGGAGTGTATGGGGGGGCCCCGGGGAGCTGTTTTTT.